Below are 25 T cell receptor beta chains sequenced from a single sample in a study of beta chain features in type 1 diabetes. Sequencing targeted expressed TCRB transcripts, as all isolated RNA had been reverse transcribed. Generated by immunoSEQ multiplex PCR, the TCRdb table keeps only in-frame clones and is missing some. The sample lists 300,000 to 350,000 clones, around 15% seen once, with approximately 7% in the top ten. The sample consisted of central memory CD4+ T cells from blood. The receptor set was obtained from a man aged 25-45 years in good health.

Note on this clone: The same CDR3 arises from other DNA sequences in this sample as well. The chain recombines TRBV7-2 with TRBJ1-1; D not resolved. CDR3 length: 12 amino acids. Germline V gene lookup returns CDR1 SGHTA and CDR2 FQGNSA. The V and J ends lost 1 base and 5 bases respectively, with 5 bases between them. Here the CDR3 DNA reads TGTGCCAGCAGCTTAGAGTGGACTGAAGCTTTCTTT. Translated, it gives CASSLEWTEAFF.

Of note for this clone: The same CDR3 also results from other DNA sequences found in this sample. The chain is built from TRBV5-1 and TRBJ1-2; D perhaps matches TRBD1 (6 bases). V was pared by 2 bases and J by 5 bases, with 13 bases between. Germline loops: CDR1 SGHRS, CDR2 YFSETQ. This CDR3 has 14 residues. This chain's CDR3 is CASSLGQSTYGYTF. CDR3 DNA: TGCGCCAGCAGCTTAGGACAGTCTACATATGGCTACACCTTC.

The V call is TRBV11-2, the J call TRBJ2-3, with D unresolved. This CDR3 is 15 amino acids long. Trimming shortened V by 4 bases and J by 2 bases, and 13 bases separated the two germline ends. Germline loops: CDR1 SGHAT, CDR2 FQNNGV. The CDR3 here is CASSSRLGFTDTQYF. CDR3 DNA: TGTGCCAGCAGCTCGCGTTTAGGGTTCACAGATACGCAGTATTTT.

The chain uses TRBV28 and TRBJ1-2, with D maybe TRBD1 (5 bases). The V gene's germline CDR1 is MDHEN and CDR2 SYDVKM. This CDR3 comprises 13 residues. The V end was cut by 6 bases, the J end by 4 bases, with 12 bases between. The DNA for the CDR3 is TGTGCCAGCAGAACTGAGACAGTCTATGGCTACACCTTC. Residues: CASRTETVYGYTF.

A few counts support this clone. This chain connects TRBV5-6 to TRBJ2-1, with TRBD2 identical over 16 bases. Trimming took 5 bases from V and 9 from J; bases not matched to a gene: 5. This CDR3 is 15 amino acids long. Germline V lookup: CDR1 SGHDT, CDR2 YYEEEE. CDR3 nucleotide sequence: TGTGCCAGCAGGCGGGGACTAGCGGGAGGGGTTGAGCAGTTCTTC. This gives the protein CASRRGLAGGVEQFF.

The V and J genes are TRBV27 and TRBJ1-2; a weak D match, TRBD1 (6 bases). CDR1 and CDR2 from the germline V gene are MNHEY and SMNVEV (reference sequence). The CDR3 extends over 14 amino acids. Trimming shortened V by 6 bases and J by 3 bases, and 14 bases separated the two germline ends. The CDR3 protein is CASSRGGVDYGYTF. CDR3 coding DNA: TGTGCCAGCAGCCGGGGGGGCGTGGACTATGGCTACACCTTC.

This clone was seen more than once but under ten times. The V gene is TRBV19, the J gene TRBJ2-1; the D gene could be TRBD1 or TRBD2 (6 bases each). V gave up 10 bases and J gave up 7 bases, with 26 bases separating them. This CDR3 spans 16 amino acids. Germline CDR1 reads LNHDA; CDR2 reads SQIVND (reference sequence). CDR3 nucleotide sequence: TGTGCCACGCAAAAACAGGGTAACACTGGAGGGAATGAGCAGTTCTTC. Encoded protein: CATQKQGNTGGNEQFF.

The chain is built from TRBV5-1 and TRBJ2-3; D is ambiguous. The ends were cut back, 1 base at V and 2 bases at J, with 8 bases in the middle. There are 14 residues in the CDR3. The germline gives CDR1 SGHRS, CDR2 YFSETQ. CDR3 amino acids: CASSLYRTTDTQYF. CDR3 sequence (DNA): TGCGCCAGCAGCTTGTATAGAACCACAGATACGCAGTATTTT.

V usage is TRBV6-5 and J usage is TRBJ2-3; D is unclear. Germline V gene lookup returns CDR1 MNHEY and CDR2 SVGAGI. V lost 6 bases and J 2 bases, leaving 15 bases between the germline ends. This CDR3 region has 15 residues. DNA for the CDR3: TGTGCCAGCAGGGTTGGGCCAGGATACACAGATACGCAGTATTTT. This gives the protein CASRVGPGYTDTQYF.

The V call is TRBV6-5, the J call TRBJ1-3, with 8 bases matching TRBD1. With V trimmed by 2 bases and J by 4 bases, 4 bases remained unmatched. CDR3 size: 15 residues. CDR1 is MNHEY, CDR2 SVGAGI, per germline. The CDR3 spells CASSYPGQGGNTIYF. The CDR3 nucleotides are TGTGCCAGCAGTTACCCAGGACAGGGAGGAAACACCATATATTTT.

This clone was recorded a few times. V usage is TRBV7-2 and J usage is TRBJ2-2; TRBD1 agrees at 8 bases. Germline CDR1 SGHTA, CDR2 FQGNSA. The V and J ends lost 5 bases and 3 bases, in that order; junction bases with no gene match: 5. The CDR3 spans 15 residues. DNA of the CDR3: TGTGCCAGCAGCCTGGGACAGGTGGACACCGGGGAGCTGTTTTTT. Encoded protein: CASSLGQVDTGELFF.

This clone was recorded a few times. The rearrangement uses TRBV6-1 and TRBJ2-1; TRBD1 aligns across 7 bases. Germline lookup yields CDR1 MNHNS and CDR2 SASEGT. V dropped 8 bases and J dropped 5; count of bases not matched to a gene: 6. The CDR3 sequence is 13 residues long. Here the CDR3 reads CASRTGNNNEQFF. CDR3 nucleotide sequence: TGTGCCAGCCGGACAGGAAATAACAATGAGCAGTTCTTC.

This chain connects TRBV5-3 to TRBJ2-1, with 10 bases fitting TRBD2. TRBV5-3 counts as an open reading frame of uncertain function. The ends lost 4 bases at V and 14 bases at J; junction bases unmatched: 3. This CDR3 contains 11 residues. The CDR3 protein is CARSLGLAEFF. CDR3 bases: TGTGCCAGAAGCCTTGGACTAGCGGAGTTCTTC.

This clone has ten or more counts. V gene TRBV13 combines with J gene TRBJ2-7, with D possibly being TRBD1 or TRBD2 (5 bases each). CDR3 length: 15 amino acids. V shed 4 bases and J shed 5 bases, with 18 bases lying between them. Per germline, CDR1 PRHDT and CDR2 FYEKMQ (reference sequence). The CDR3 nucleotides read TGTGCCAGCAGCTCTACGGGACGGCTTAAAAACGAGCAGTACTTC. It codes for CASSSTGRLKNEQYF.

This clone was observed a handful of times. The same CDR3 can be traced to other DNA sequences in this sample. The rearrangement uses TRBV6-5 and TRBJ1-1; tentative D call: TRBD1 (6 bases). The CDR3 totals 13 residues. Per the germline V gene, CDR1 is MNHEY and CDR2 is SVGAGI. Trimming took 0 bases from V and 4 from J, leaving 6 bases between them. The CDR3 is CASSYSQGTEAFF. CDR3 bases: TGTGCCAGCAGTTACTCACAGGGCACTGAAGCTTTCTTT.

The chain combines TRBV7-8 with TRBJ2-2; 7 bases are shared with TRBD2. The CDR3 totals 12 residues. The germline V gene has CDR1 SGHVS and CDR2 FQNEAQ. V trimming: 3 bases; J trimming: 11 bases; junction bases outside the gene matches: 3. The DNA for the CDR3 is TGTGCCAGCAGCTTGGGGGGGGAAGAGCTGTTTTTT. It specifies CASSLGGEELFF.

This clone was detected a few times. In DNA, the CDR3 is TGTGCCAGCAGCCGGACTAGCGGCTTGAACACCGGGGAGCTGTTTTTT. This gives the protein CASSRTSGLNTGELFF. The V call is TRBV7-9, the J call TRBJ2-2; 10 nucleotides line up with TRBD2. The CDR3 runs to 16 residues. J lost 1 base, V lost 5 bases, and 4 bases had no gene match. Germline CDR1 and CDR2: SEHNR and FQNEAQ (reference sequence).

The V gene is TRBV10-1, the J gene TRBJ2-1; D might be TRBD2 (6 bases). V dropped 10 bases and J dropped 1 base, with 14 bases sitting between them. CDR3 length: 14 residues. The V gene's germline CDR1 is WNHNN and CDR2 SYGVQD (reference sequence). CDR3 protein: CANLPGASYNEQFF. The DNA of the CDR3 is TGCGCCAATCTCCCGGGAGCATCCTACAATGAGCAGTTCTTC.

In its sample, this clone was seen a few times. V usage is TRBV7-8 and J usage is TRBJ1-5; tentatively, D is TRBD1 (6 bases). Trimming pared 5 bases from V and 7 bases from J, leaving 18 bases between. The CDR3 covers 15 residues. The germline CDR1 and CDR2 sequences are SGHVS and FQNEAQ. The CDR3: CASSLLREGGQPQHF. CDR3 DNA: TGTGCCAGCAGCCTTCTCCGCGAGGGGGGCCAGCCCCAGCATTTT. Full variable domain (remainder filled in from reference TRBV7-8 and TRBJ1-5): GAGVSQSPRYKVAKRGQDVALRCDPISGHVSLFWYQQALGQGPEFLTYFQNEAQLDKSGLPSDRFFAERPEGSVSTLKIQRTQQEDSAVYLCASSLLREGGQPQHFGDGTRLSIL.

This rearrangement joins TRBV7-8 to TRBJ2-1; no reliable D call. Germline V gene lookup returns CDR1 SGHVS and CDR2 FQNEAQ. The CDR3 contains 14 residues. The V and J ends lost 3 bases and 4 bases respectively, with 10 bases between them. CDR3 sequence reads: CASSLNTAYNEQFF. CDR3 in DNA: TGTGCCAGCAGCTTGAACACCGCGTACAATGAGCAGTTCTTC.

J is TRBJ1-1 and V is TRBV6-5, with D unclear. The CDR3 covers 14 residues. The ends were cut back, 7 bases at V and 1 base at J, with 13 bases in the middle. Germline-derived CDR1 and CDR2 are MNHEY and SVGAGI. CDR3 region: CASTRLDGNTEAFF. The CDR3 DNA sequence: TGTGCCAGCACCCGTTTGGACGGGAACACTGAAGCTTTCTTT.

The chain has TRBV27 and TRBJ2-5; D is unclear. CDR3 length equals 17 residues. V was clipped by 3 bases and J by 5 bases, with 22 bases between them. Germline loops: CDR1 MNHEY, CDR2 SMNVEV (reference sequence). The CDR3 loop is CASSFAEWSQTLETQYF. The CDR3 DNA sequence: TGTGCCAGCAGTTTCGCTGAGTGGTCGCAAACGTTGGAGACCCAGTACTTC.

The chain joins TRBV19 to TRBJ1-2, with 9 positions matching TRBD1. The CDR3 has 14 residues. The V and J ends lost 6 bases and 6 bases, in that order; junction bases with no gene match: 8. Germline-derived CDR1 and CDR2 are LNHDA and SQIVND (reference sequence). In DNA, the CDR3 is TGTGCCAGTAGCACCGGGACAGGGTTTAATGGCTACACCTTC. Translating gives CASSTGTGFNGYTF.

There are a few counts of this clone. The chain recombines TRBV6-6 with TRBJ1-1; 7 positions agree with TRBD1. The CDR3 has 15 residues. From germline, CDR1 is MNHNY and CDR2 SVGAGI (reference sequence). J was trimmed by 0 bases and V by 10 bases; bases with no gene match: 11. As DNA, the CDR3 is TGTGCCATCACCGAGACAGGGAATATGAACACTGAAGCTTTCTTT. Translating it yields CAITETGNMNTEAFF.

This clone was found a few times. The chain couples TRBV19 to TRBJ1-2, with 8 bases lining up with TRBD1. V lost 2 bases, J lost 8 bases, and 7 bases stayed unmatched. This CDR3 is 14 amino acids long. Germline assignment: CDR1 LNHDA and CDR2 SQIVND (reference sequence). The CDR3 sequence: CASSIMTGASGYTF. CDR3 nucleotide sequence: TGTGCCAGTAGTATAATGACAGGGGCTTCCGGCTACACCTTC.